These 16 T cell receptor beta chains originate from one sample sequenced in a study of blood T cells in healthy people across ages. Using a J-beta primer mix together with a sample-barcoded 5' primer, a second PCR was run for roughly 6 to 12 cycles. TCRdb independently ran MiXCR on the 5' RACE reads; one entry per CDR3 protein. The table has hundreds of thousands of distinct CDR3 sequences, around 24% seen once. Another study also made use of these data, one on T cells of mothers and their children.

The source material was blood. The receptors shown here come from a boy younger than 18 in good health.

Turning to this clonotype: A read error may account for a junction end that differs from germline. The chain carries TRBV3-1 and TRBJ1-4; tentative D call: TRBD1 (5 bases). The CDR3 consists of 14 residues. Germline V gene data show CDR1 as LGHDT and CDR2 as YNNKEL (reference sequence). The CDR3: CASSLGTANGKLFF. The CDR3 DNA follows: TGTGCCAGCAGCCTCGGGACGGCGAATGGAAAACTGTTTTTT.

Written as DNA, the CDR3 is TGCAGTGCGCTAGGACAGGGGGCTTCTACTGAAGCTTTCTTT. Its protein product is CSALGQGASTEAFF. The J gene is TRBJ1-1, the V gene TRBV20-1; TRBD1 matches at 11 bases. The CDR3 sequence is 14 residues long. CDR1 and CDR2 (germline): DFQATT, SNEGSKA (reference sequence). V dropped 6 bases and J dropped 5; count of bases not matched to a gene: 8.

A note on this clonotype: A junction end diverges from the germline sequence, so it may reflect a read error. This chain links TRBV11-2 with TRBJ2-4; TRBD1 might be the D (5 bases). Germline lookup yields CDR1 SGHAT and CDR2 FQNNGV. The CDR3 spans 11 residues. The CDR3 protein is CVSSPADIRYF. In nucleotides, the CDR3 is TGTGTCAGCAGCCCCGCGGACATTCGGTACTTC.

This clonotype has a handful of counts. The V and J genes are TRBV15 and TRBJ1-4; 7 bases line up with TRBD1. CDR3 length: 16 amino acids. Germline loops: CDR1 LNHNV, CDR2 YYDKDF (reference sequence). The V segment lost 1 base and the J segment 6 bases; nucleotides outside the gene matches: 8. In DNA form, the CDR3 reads TGTGCCACCAGCAGAGCCACACAGGGGAGGGATGAAAAACTGTTTTTT. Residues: CATSRATQGRDEKLFF.

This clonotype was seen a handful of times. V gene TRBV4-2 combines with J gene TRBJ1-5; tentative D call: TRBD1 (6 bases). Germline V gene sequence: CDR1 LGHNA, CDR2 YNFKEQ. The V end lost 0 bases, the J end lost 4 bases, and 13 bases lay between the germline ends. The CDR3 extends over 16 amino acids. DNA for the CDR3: TGTGCCAGCAGCCAAGATGTACAGGGTTCGAATCAGCCCCAGCATTTT. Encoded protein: CASSQDVQGSNQPQHF.

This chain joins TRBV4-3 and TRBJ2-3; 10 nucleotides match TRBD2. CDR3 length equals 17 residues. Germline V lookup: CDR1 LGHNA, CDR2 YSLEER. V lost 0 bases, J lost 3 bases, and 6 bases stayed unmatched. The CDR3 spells CASSQEPSGSYTDTQYF. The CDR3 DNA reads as TGCGCCAGCAGCCAAGAGCCTAGCGGGAGTTATACAGATACGCAGTATTTT.

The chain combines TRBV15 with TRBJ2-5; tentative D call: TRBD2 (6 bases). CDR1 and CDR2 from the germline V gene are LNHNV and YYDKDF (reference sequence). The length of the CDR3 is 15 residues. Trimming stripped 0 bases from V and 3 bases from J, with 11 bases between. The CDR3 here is CATSRDGRPEETQYF. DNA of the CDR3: TGTGCCACCAGCAGAGATGGGAGGCCAGAAGAGACCCAGTACTTC.

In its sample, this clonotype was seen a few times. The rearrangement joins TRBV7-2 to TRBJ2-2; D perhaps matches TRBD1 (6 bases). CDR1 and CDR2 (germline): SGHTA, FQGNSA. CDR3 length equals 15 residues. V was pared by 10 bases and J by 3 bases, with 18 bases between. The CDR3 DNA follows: TGTGCCACCTCAGGCCAGGGGTCGTACACCGGGGAGCTGTTTTTT. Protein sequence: CATSGQGSYTGELFF.

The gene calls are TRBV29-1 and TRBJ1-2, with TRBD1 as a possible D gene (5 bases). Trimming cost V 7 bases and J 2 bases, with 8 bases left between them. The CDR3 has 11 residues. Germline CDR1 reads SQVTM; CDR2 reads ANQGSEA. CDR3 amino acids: CSAGDNYGYTF. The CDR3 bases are TGCAGCGCGGGGGACAACTATGGCTACACCTTC.

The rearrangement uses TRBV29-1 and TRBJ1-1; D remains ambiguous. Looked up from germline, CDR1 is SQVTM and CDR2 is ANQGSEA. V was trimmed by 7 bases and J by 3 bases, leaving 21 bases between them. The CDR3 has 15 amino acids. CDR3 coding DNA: TGCAGCGCTGGGGATTTGACGCATCGGGACACTGAAGCTTTCTTT. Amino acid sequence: CSAGDLTHRDTEAFF.

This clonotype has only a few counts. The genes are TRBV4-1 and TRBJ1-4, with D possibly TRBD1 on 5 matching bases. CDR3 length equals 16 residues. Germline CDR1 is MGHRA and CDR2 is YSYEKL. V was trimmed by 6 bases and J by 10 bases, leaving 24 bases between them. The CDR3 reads CASSRWGRRGSGKLFF. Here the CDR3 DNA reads TGCGCCAGCAGTCGGTGGGGTCGAAGGGGAAGTGGAAAACTGTTTTTT.

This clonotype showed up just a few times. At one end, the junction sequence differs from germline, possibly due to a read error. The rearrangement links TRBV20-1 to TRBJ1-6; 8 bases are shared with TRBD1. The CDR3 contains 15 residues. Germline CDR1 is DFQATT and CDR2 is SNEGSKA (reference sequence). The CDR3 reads CSARDRGGGNSPLHF. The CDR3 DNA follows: TGCAGTGCGAGAGACAGGGGTGGCGGTAATTCACCCCTCCACTTT.

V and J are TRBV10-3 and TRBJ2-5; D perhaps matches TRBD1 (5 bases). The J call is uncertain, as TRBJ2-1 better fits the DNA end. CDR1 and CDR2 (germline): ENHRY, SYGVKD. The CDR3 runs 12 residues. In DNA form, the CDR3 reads TGTGCCATCAGTGGTGACAGCAATGAGCAGTTCTTC. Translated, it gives CAISGDSNEQFF.

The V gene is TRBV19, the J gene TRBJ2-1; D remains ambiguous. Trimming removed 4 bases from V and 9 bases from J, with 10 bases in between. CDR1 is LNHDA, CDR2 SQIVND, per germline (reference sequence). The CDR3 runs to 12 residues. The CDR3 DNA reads TGTGCCAGTAGTACCTCTCGCACTGAGCAGTTCTTC. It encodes CASSTSRTEQFF. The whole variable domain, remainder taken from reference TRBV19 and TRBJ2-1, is DGGITQSPKYLFRKEGQNVTLSCEQNLNHDAMYWYRQDPGQGLRLIYYSQIVNDFQKGDIAEGYSVSREKKESFPLTVTSAQKNPTAFYLCASSTSRTEQFFGPGTRLTVL.

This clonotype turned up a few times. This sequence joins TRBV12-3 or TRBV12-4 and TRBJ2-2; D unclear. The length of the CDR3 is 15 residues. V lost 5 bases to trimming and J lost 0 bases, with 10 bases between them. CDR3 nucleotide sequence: TGTGCCAGCAGTGTGGTAATTGCGAACACCGGGGAGCTGTTTTTT. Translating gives CASSVVIANTGELFF.

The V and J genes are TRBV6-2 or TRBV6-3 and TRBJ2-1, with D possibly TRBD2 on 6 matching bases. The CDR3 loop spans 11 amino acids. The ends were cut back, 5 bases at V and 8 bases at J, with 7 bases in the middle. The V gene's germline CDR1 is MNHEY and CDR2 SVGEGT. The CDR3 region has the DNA TGTGCCAGCAGTGGGACTCATGAGCAGTTCTTC. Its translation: CASSGTHEQFF.